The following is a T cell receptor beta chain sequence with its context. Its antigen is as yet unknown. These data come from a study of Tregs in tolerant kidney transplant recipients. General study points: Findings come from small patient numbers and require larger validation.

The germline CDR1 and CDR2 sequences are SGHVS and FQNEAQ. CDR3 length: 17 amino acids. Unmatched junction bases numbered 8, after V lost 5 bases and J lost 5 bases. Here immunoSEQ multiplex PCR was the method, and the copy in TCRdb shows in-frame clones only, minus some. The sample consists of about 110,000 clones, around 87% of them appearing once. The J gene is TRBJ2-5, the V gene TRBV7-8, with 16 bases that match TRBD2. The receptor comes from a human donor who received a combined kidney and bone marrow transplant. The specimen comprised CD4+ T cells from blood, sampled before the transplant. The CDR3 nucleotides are TGTGCCAGCAGCCCCGGGACTAGCGGGAGGGCCGGGGAGACCCAGTACTTC. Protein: CASSPGTSGRAGETQYF.